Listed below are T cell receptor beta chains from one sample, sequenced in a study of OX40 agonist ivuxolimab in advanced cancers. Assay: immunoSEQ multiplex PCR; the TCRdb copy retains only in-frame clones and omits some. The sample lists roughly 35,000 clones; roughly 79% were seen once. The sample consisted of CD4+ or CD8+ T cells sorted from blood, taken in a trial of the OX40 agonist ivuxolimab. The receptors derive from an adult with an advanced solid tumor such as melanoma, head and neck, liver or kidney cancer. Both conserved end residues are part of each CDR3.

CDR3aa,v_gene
CASSLLLGGNNEQFF,TRBV5-1
CASSLSGSSYEQYF,TRBV4-2
CASSYRQGAEQYF,TRBV6-5
CASTRQGRSGYTF,TRBV19
CAWVRGGSGNTIYF,TRBV30
CASSPLRRGNQPQHF,TRBV28
CASSPRQGSYEQYF,TRBV27
CASRGSPYEQYF,TRBV19
CASSLGSNYGYTF,TRBV4-3
CASSEASTGELFF,TRBV2
CASSAAPGTAFNEQFF,TRBV5-4
CASSQDLEESTEQFF,TRBV4-1
CASRPDRASPLHF,TRBV7-8
CAISEAVNSGNTIYF,TRBV10-3
CASSFESGRTDTQYF,TRBV5-8
CASRGLAQTGELFF,TRBV25-1
CASSLGSSHGNTQYF,TRBV7-3
CSAGLAGVGPTGELFF,TRBV29-1
CASSYTGQGREQYF,TRBV6-5
CASSSTGELFF,TRBV28
CASWQGQGRGQPQHF,TRBV2
CASIPGLASDTQYF,TRBV2
CASSQDWDGYGYTF,TRBV4-3
CASSSSGPGYTF,TRBV7-2
CASRRHPGANVLTF,TRBV6-5
CASSYPGSGNTEAFF,TRBV28
CASSVTQGSDSPLHF,TRBV9
CASSQSDSPNQPQHF,TRBV4-1
CASSEVRGGYEQYF,TRBV6-1
CASSSVFGANVLTF,TRBV7-8
CASSAYGNTEAFF,TRBV2
CASSPVITSGRNEQFF,TRBV7-6
CASRGPYPNEKLFF,TRBV6-5